This TCR beta chain was documented in a study of T cell responses to AZD1222 COVID-19 vaccine. Study-level points and caveats: Repertoires in all cases were sampled only once the peak T cell response had passed.

About this clone itself: Its antigen remains unknown.

V lost 3 bases, J lost 4 bases, and 13 bases stayed unmatched. Germline lookup yields CDR1 LGHDT and CDR2 YNNKEL (reference sequence). The CDR3 is made up of 17 amino acids. TCRdb's copy holds only in-frame clones and misses some; the assay was immunoSEQ multiplex PCR. The sample contains 100,000 to 150,000 clones, about 90% of which appear only once. The receptor was isolated from an adult in good health. The genes are TRBV3-1 (or the pseudogene TRBV3-2) and TRBJ1-2; 8 positions match TRBD1. Here the sequenced sample was peripheral blood, taken on day 0 of MenACWY control vaccination. Here the CDR3 reads CASSHRPPTGAVYGYTF. The DNA of the CDR3 is TGTGCCAGCAGCCACAGGCCCCCGACAGGGGCTGTCTATGGCTACACCTTC.